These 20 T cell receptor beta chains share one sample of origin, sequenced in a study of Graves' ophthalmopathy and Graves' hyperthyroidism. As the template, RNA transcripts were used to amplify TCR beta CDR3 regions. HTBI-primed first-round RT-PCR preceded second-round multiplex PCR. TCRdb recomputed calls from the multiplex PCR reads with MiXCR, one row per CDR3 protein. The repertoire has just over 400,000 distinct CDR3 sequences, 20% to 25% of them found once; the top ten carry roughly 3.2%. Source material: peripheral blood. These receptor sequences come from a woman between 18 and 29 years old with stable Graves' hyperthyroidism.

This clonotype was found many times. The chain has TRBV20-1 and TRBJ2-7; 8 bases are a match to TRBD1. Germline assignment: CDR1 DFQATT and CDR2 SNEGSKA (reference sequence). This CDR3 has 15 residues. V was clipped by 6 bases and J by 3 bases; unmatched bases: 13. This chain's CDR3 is CSANPSGTGIYEQYF. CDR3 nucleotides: TGCAGTGCAAATCCCTCCGGGACAGGAATCTACGAGCAGTACTTC.

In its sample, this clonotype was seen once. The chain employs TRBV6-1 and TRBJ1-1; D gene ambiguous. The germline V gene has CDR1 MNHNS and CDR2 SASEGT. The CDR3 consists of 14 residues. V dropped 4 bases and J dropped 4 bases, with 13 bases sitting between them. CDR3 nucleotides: TGTGCCAGCAGTGGCATAATGGGCGGCACTGAAGCTTTCTTT. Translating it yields CASSGIMGGTEAFF.

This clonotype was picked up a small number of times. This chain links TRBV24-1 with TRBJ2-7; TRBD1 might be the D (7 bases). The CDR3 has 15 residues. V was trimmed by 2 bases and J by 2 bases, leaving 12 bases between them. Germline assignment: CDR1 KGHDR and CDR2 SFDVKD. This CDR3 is CATSDSQGGTYEQYF. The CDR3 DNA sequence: TGTGCCACCAGTGATTCCCAGGGGGGAACCTACGAGCAGTACTTC.

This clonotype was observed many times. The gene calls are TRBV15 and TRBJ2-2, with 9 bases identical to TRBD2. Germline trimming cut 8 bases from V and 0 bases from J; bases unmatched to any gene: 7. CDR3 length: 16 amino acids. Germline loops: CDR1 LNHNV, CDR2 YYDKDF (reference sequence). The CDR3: CATHERTSANTGELFF. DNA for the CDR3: TGTGCCACCCACGAAAGGACTAGCGCGAACACCGGGGAGCTGTTTTTT.

DNA of the CDR3: TGTGCCAGCAGTTTGACCGGGGGGGCCGACGAGCAGTACTTC. Its protein is CASSLTGGADEQYF. The V and J genes are TRBV12-3 or TRBV12-4 and TRBJ2-7, with 8 nucleotides matching TRBD2. V shed 3 bases and J 5 bases; nucleotides not matched to a gene: 6. The CDR3 has 14 amino acids.

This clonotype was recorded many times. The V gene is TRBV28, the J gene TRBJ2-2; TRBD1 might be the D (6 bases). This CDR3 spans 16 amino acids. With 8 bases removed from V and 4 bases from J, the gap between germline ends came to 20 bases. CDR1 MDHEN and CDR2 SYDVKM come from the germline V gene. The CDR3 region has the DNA TGTGCCAGCCAAACGGCCCAGGGGTCGGGCACCGGGGAGCTGTTTTTT. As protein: CASQTAQGSGTGELFF.

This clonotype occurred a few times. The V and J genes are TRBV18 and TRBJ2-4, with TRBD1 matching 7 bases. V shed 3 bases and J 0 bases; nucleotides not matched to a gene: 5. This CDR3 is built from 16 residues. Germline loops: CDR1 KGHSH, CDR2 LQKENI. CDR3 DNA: TGTGCCAGCTCACCCCTACAGGGGCTAGCCAAAAACATTCAGTACTTC. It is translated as CASSPLQGLAKNIQYF.

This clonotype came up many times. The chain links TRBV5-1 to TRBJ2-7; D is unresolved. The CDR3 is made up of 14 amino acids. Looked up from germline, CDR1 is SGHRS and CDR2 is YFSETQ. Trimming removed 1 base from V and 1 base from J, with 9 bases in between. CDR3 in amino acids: CASSLRLNSYEQYF. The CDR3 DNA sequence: TGCGCCAGCAGCTTGCGCCTCAATTCCTACGAGCAGTACTTC.

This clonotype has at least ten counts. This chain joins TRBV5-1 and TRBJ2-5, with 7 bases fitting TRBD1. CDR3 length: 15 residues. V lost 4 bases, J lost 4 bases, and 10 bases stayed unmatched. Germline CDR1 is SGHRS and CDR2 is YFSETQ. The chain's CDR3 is CASSTRQGIRETQYF. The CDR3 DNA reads TGCGCCAGCAGCACAAGACAGGGTATTCGAGAGACCCAGTACTTC. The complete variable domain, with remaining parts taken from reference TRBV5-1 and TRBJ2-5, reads KAGVTQTPRYLIKTRGQQVTLSCSPISGHRSVSWYQQTPGQGLQFLFEYFSETQRNKGNFPGRFSGRQFSNSRSEMNVSTLELGDSALYLCASSTRQGIRETQYFGPGTRLLVL.

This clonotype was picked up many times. CDR3 nucleotides: TGTGCCAGCAGTTACTCTAACCAGGGGAACGAGCAGTACTTC. This encodes CASSYSNQGNEQYF. This chain links TRBV6-5 with TRBJ2-7, with D possibly matching TRBD1 (6 bases). With 0 bases removed from V and 5 bases from J, the gap between germline ends came to 11 bases. This CDR3 has 14 residues. CDR1 MNHEY and CDR2 SVGAGI come from the germline V gene.

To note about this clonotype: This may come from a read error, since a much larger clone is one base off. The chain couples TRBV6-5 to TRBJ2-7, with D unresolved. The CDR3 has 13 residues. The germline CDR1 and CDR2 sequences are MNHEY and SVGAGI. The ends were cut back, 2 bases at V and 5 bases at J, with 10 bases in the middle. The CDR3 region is CASSYTGSNEQYV. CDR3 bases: TGTGCCAGCAGTTACACCGGGTCCAACGAGCAGTACGTC.

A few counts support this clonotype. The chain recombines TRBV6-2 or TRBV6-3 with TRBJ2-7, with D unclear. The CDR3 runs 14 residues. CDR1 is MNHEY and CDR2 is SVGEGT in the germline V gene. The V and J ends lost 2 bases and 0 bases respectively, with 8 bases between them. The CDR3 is CASSYRDISYEQYF. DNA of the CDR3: TGTGCCAGCAGTTACCGAGACATCTCCTACGAGCAGTACTTC.

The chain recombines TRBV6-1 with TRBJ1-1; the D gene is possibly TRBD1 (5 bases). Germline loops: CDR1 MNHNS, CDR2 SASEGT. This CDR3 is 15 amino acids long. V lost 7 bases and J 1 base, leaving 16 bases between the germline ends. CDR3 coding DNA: TGTGCCAGCACCGAATTAGGGGCTTCGAACACTGAAGCTTTCTTT. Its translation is CASTELGASNTEAFF.

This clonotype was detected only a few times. The CDR3 loop reads CAWSFDVSNQPQHF. In nucleotides, the CDR3 is TGTGCCTGGAGCTTTGACGTTAGCAATCAGCCCCAGCATTTT. The chain has TRBV30 and TRBJ1-5, with D hard to call. CDR1 is GTSNPN, CDR2 SVGIG, per germline (reference sequence). The CDR3 spans 14 residues. Trimming stripped 3 bases from V and 0 bases from J, with 9 bases between.

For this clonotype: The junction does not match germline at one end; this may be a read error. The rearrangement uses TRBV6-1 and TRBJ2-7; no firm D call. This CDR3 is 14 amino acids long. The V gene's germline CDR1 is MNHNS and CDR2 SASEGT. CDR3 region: CVSNGWARHYEQYF. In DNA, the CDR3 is TGTGTCAGCAATGGATGGGCCAGACACTACGAGCAGTACTTC.

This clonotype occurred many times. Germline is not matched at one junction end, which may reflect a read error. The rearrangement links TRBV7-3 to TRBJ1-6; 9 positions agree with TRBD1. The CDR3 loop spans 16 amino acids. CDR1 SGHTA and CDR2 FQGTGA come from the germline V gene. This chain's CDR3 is CASSVTGTGNNSPLHF. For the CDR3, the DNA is TGTGCCAGCAGCGTAACCGGGACAGGGAATAATTCACCCCTCCACTTT.

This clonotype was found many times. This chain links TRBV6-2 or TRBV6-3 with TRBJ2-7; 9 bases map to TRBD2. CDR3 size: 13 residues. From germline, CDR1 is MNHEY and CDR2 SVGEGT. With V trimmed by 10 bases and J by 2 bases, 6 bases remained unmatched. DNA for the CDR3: TGTGCCACGGGGACTAGCCCCCCCTACGAGCAGTACTTC. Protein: CATGTSPPYEQYF.

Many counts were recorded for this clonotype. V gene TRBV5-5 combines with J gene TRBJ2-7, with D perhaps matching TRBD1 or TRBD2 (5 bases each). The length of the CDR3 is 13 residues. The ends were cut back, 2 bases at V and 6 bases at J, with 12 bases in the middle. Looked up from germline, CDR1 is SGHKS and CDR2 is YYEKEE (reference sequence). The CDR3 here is CASSFGGSGEQYF. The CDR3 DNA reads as TGTGCCAGCAGCTTTGGGGGATCAGGCGAGCAGTACTTC.

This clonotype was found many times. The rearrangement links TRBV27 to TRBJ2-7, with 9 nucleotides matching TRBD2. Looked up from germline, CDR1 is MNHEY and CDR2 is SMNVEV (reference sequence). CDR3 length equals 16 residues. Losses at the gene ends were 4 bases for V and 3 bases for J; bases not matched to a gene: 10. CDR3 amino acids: CASSSGLAHYIYEQYF. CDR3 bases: TGTGCCAGCAGTTCGGGACTAGCCCATTACATCTACGAGCAGTACTTC.

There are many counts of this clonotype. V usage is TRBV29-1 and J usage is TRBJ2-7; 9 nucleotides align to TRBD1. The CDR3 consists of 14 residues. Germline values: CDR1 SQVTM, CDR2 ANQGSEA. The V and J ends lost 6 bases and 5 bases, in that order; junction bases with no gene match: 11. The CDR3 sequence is CSVDTGGALDEQYF. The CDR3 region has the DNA TGCAGCGTAGACACAGGGGGCGCCTTAGACGAGCAGTACTTC.